The rows below give T cell receptor beta chains drawn from one sample of a study of human T cells and chemical hapten exposure. TCRdb fed the RACE reads into MiXCR, producing one record per CDR3 protein. The table lists 40,000 or so distinct CDR3 sequences, roughly 12% of them singletons. The sequencing used whole blood, collected in connection with sensitization to the hapten diphenylcyclopropenone (DPC). These receptors were taken from a woman aged 40 to 49 with alopecia areata. Some clones in this sample may be carry-over from other donors' samples. CDR3s include the opening cysteine and the closing phenylalanine or tryptophan. D genes are given only for firm matches. The size of a clone is reported for some rows only, either as once, few or many, or as a class for expanded clones.

TRBJ2-1 | TRBD2 | TRBV9 | many | 15 | CASSVALPTSSEQFF | TGTGCCAGCAGCGTAGCCCTCCCGACTAGCAGTGAGCAGTTCTTC
TRBJ1-1 | TRBD1 | TRBV29-1 | . | 13 | CSAQDRVGTEAFF | TGCAGCGCCCAAGACAGGGTAGGGACTGAAGCTTTCTTT
TRBJ1-4 | . | TRBV7-2 | few | 12 | CASSFPSRQLFF | TGTGCCAGCAGCTTCCCCTCTAGACAACTGTTTTTT
TRBJ1-5 | . | TRBV7-9 | many | 13 | CASSIGGNQPQHF | TGTGCCAGCAGCATAGGGGGGAATCAGCCCCAGCATTTT
TRBJ2-3 | TRBD2 | TRBV7-2 | many | 16 | CASSTRTSRTTDTQYF | TGTGCCAGCAGCACCCGGACTAGCCGAACCACAGATACGCAGTATTTT
TRBJ2-1 | TRBD1 | TRBV10-3 | . | 15 | CAISEPGQGRGEQFF | TGTGCCATCAGTGAGCCCGGACAGGGCAGGGGTGAGCAGTTCTTC
TRBJ2-7 | . | TRBV28 | few | 12 | CASSLYPREQYF | TGTGCCAGCAGTTTATACCCGCGCGAGCAGTACTTC
TRBJ2-3 | TRBD1 | TRBV10-3 | . | 15 | CAISGSGGVEGTQYF | TGTGCCATCAGTGGCTCAGGGGGCGTCGAGGGTACGCAGTATTTT
TRBJ1-5 | TRBD1 | TRBV12-3/TRBV12-4 | many | 13 | CASSWTGNQPQHF | TGTGCCAGCAGTTGGACAGGGAATCAGCCCCAGCATTTT
TRBJ2-3 | TRBD2 | TRBV27 | . | 15 | CASRGDAGGLDTQYF | TGTGCCAGCAGGGGTGACGCGGGGGGGTTAGATACGCAGTATTTT
TRBJ2-1 | . | TRBV3-1 | few | 13 | CASSLSSVLEQFF | TGTGCCAGCAGCCTCTCTAGCGTGTTGGAGCAGTTCTTC
TRBJ2-2 | . | TRBV2 | few | 13 | CASSVENTGELFF | TGTGCCAGCAGTGTTGAGAACACCGGGGAGCTGTTTTTT
TRBJ2-7 | TRBD1 | TRBV7-9 | many | 15 | CASSLAGQGAYEQYF | TGTGCCAGCAGCCTGGCGGGACAGGGGGCCTACGAGCAGTACTTC
TRBJ2-7 | . | TRBV28 | many | 12 | CASSPGAYEQYF | TGTGCCAGCAGTCCAGGCGCCTACGAGCAGTACTTC
TRBJ2-7 | TRBD1 | TRBV7-9 | many | 16 | CASSSPGTGSRYEQYF | TGTGCCAGCAGCTCCCCCGGGACAGGGAGTAGGTACGAGCAGTACTTC
TRBJ2-3 | . | TRBV28 | many | 14 | CASSLGGVADTQYF | TGTGCCAGCAGCCTTGGAGGAGTAGCTGATACGCAGTATTTT
TRBJ2-7 | . | TRBV7-6 | many | 15 | CASSLMRGVSYEQYF | TGTGCCAGCAGCTTAATGCGGGGTGTTAGCTACGAGCAGTACTTC
TRBJ1-6 | . | TRBV28 | many | 12 | CASSSPASPLHF | TGTGCCAGCAGTTCCCCCGCCTCACCCCTCCACTTT
TRBJ2-1 | TRBD2 | TRBV29-1 | few | 14 | CSAAGTSGSRGQFF | TGCAGCGCCGCCGGGACTAGCGGGTCCCGGGGGCAGTTCTTC
TRBJ2-5 | . | TRBV7-9 | . | 15 | CASSFISGPLETQYF | TGTGCCAGCAGCTTTATTAGCGGACCTTTGGAGACCCAGTACTTC
TRBJ1-4 | . | TRBV9 | many | 13 | CASSGGRNEKLFF | TGTGCCAGCAGCGGTGGACGTAATGAAAAACTGTTTTTT
TRBJ2-7 | . | TRBV20-1 | medium-sized | 15 | CSADPLRGGPYEQYF | TGCAGTGCTGACCCCTTGAGGGGGGGGCCTTACGAGCAGTACTTC
TRBJ2-1 | TRBD2 | TRBV7-6 | many | 15 | CASSPASGRANEQFF | TGTGCCAGCAGCCCAGCTAGCGGGAGGGCCAATGAGCAGTTCTTC
TRBJ2-2 | . | TRBV6-2/TRBV6-3 | . | 15 | CASSFRQVNTGELFF | TGTGCCAGCAGTTTTAGACAGGTGAACACCGGGGAGCTGTTTTTT
TRBJ2-1 | . | TRBV28 | few | 15 | CASSSLPPQNNEQFF | TGTGCCAGCAGTTCCCTCCCGCCACAGAATAATGAGCAGTTCTTC
TRBJ2-7 | . | TRBV3-1 | many | 13 | CASSQDEGLAPYF | TGTGCCAGCAGCCAAGACGAGGGACTCGCGCCGTACTTC
TRBJ2-4 | . | TRBV19 | many | 14 | CASRSGLAKNIQYF | TGTGCCAGTCGTAGCGGACTAGCCAAAAACATTCAGTACTTC
TRBJ1-5 | TRBD1 | TRBV7-2 | few | 13 | CASSLARDRAQHF | TGTGCCAGCAGCTTAGCGCGGGACAGGGCCCAGCATTTT
TRBJ1-1 | . | TRBV29-1 | . | 13 | CSAPTTENTEAFF | TGCAGCGCGCCTACCACAGAAAACACTGAAGCTTTCTTT
TRBJ2-7 | . | TRBV10-3 | many | 13 | CAIRHPDSYEQYF | TGTGCCATCAGGCACCCCGACAGCTACGAGCAGTACTTC